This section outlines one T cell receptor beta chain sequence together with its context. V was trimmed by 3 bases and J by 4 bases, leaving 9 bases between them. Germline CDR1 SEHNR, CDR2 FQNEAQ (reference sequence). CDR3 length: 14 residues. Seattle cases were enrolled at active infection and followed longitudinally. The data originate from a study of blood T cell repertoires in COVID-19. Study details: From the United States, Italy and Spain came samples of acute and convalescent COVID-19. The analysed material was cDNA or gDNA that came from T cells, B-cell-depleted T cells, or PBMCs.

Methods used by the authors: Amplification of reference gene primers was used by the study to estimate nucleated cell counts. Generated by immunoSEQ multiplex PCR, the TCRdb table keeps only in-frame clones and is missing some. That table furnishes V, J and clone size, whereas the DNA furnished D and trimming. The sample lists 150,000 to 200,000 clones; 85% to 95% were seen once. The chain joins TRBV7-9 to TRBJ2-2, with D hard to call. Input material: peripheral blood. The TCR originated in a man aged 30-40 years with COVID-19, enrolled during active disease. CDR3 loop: CASSFAERTGELFF. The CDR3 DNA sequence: TGTGCCAGCAGCTTTGCGGAGCGCACCGGGGAGCTGTTTTTT. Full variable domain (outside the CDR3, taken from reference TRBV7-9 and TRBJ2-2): DTGVSQNPRHKITKRGQNVTFRCDPISEHNRLYWYRQTLGQGPEFLTYFQNEAQLEKSRLLSDRFSAERPKGSFSTLEIQRTEQGDSAMYLCASSFAERTGELFFGEGSRLTVL.